The next 19 T cell receptor beta chains were all read from a single sample in a study of monozygotic twins with cystic fibrosis. Data came from immunoSEQ multiplex PCR; TCRdb stores just in-frame clones and leaves some out. This sample carries approximately 11,000 clones, approximately 96% of them seen once, and the ten largest clones take more than 0.65%. The sequenced sample consisted of blood. These receptors were taken from a boy aged 5-17 years with cystic fibrosis.

The chain has TRBV19 and TRBJ1-5; TRBD1 is a possible D gene (5 bases). The CDR3 covers 18 residues. CDR1 is LNHDA and CDR2 is SQIVND in the germline V gene (reference sequence). V was pared by 2 bases and J by 2 bases, with 19 bases between. For the CDR3, the DNA is TGTGCCAGTAGTATAAGGGAGTGGGGAAGGGGAGGCAATCAGCCCCAGCATTTT. It specifies CASSIREWGRGGNQPQHF.

This clone was recorded only once. It is unclear where the CDR3 begins or ends on the DNA, so no DNA is shown, and the CDR3 is as TCRdb lists it. The rearrangement links TRBV4-1 to TRBJ2-1. The CDR3 is 17 amino acids long, termini counted. Germline lookup yields CDR1 MGHRA and CDR2 YSYEKL. CDR3: CASSQDLGTGVVGEQFF.

The rearrangement links TRBV29-1 to TRBJ1-1, with D uncertain. V was clipped by 3 bases and J by 2 bases, with 7 bases between them. This CDR3 is 12 amino acids long. Per germline, CDR1 SQVTM and CDR2 ANQGSEA. CDR3 DNA: TGCAGCGTTGACAGAGTAAACACTGAAGCTTTCTTT. This codes for CSVDRVNTEAFF.

The gene calls are TRBV28 and TRBJ2-1; 12 nucleotides match TRBD2. The germline V gene has CDR1 MDHEN and CDR2 SYDVKM. The CDR3 consists of 14 residues. Trimming took 5 bases from V and 8 from J; bases not matched to a gene: 4. The CDR3 sequence is CASSLAGGLDEQFF. The DNA for the CDR3 is TGTGCCAGCAGTCTAGCGGGAGGGCTAGATGAGCAGTTCTTC.

The chain combines TRBV6-5 with TRBJ1-1, with 7 nucleotides matching TRBD1. V lost 2 bases, J lost 7 bases, and 4 bases stayed unmatched. Germline CDR1 and CDR2: MNHEY and SVGAGI. CDR3 length: 13 residues. DNA for the CDR3: TGTGCCAGCAGTTACGAGGGGGCTGGTGAAGCTTTCTTT. Its protein product is CASSYEGAGEAFF.

This clone showed up just once. The J gene is TRBJ2-7, the V gene TRBV7-8, with D possibly called TRBD1 or TRBD2 (5 bases each). V lost 0 bases and J 3 bases, leaving 12 bases between the germline ends. Germline CDR1 SGHVS, CDR2 FQNEAQ. This CDR3 spans 15 amino acids. DNA for the CDR3: TGTGCCAGCAGCTTAGCGGGACCACGATACTACGAGCAGTACTTC. The encoded protein is CASSLAGPRYYEQYF. Full variable domain (remainder filled in from reference TRBV7-8 and TRBJ2-7): GAGVSQSPRYKVAKRGQDVALRCDPISGHVSLFWYQQALGQGPEFLTYFQNEAQLDKSGLPSDRFFAERPEGSVSTLKIQRTQQEDSAVYLCASSLAGPRYYEQYFGPGTRLTVT.

The chain couples TRBV15 to TRBJ1-1; D is perhaps TRBD1 (5 bases). Germline V gene lookup returns CDR1 LNHNV and CDR2 YYDKDF (reference sequence). The CDR3 totals 14 residues. Trimming took off 1 base at V and 5 bases at J, with 11 bases between the two ends. CDR3 DNA: TGTGCCACCAGCAGAGGGGGGAGGGTGACTGAAGCTTTCTTT. Amino acid sequence: CATSRGGRVTEAFF.

The chain recombines TRBV6-5 with TRBJ2-1; tentative D call: TRBD2 (6 bases). This CDR3 spans 15 amino acids. Trimming shortened V by 0 bases and J by 7 bases, and 13 bases separated the two germline ends. The germline CDR1 and CDR2 sequences are MNHEY and SVGAGI. This CDR3 is CASSYSTAGLNEQFF. DNA of the CDR3: TGTGCCAGCAGTTACTCGACGGCGGGGCTTAATGAGCAGTTCTTC.

The rearrangement links TRBV9 to TRBJ2-7; D remains ambiguous. Between the trimmed V and J ends, which lost 3 bases and 0 bases, there was a span of 10 bases. This CDR3 is built from 14 residues. Germline V CDR1 and CDR2: SGDLS, YYNGEE. The CDR3 loop reads CASSDRVHSYEQYF. In DNA form, the CDR3 reads TGTGCCAGCAGCGACCGGGTCCACTCCTACGAGCAGTACTTC. The full variable domain, in which reference TRBV9 and TRBJ2-7 provide the parts outside the CDR3, is DSGVTQTPKHLITATGQRVTLRCSPRSGDLSVYWYQQSLDQGLQFLIQYYNGEERAKGNILERFSAQQFPDLHSELNLSSLELGDSALYFCASSDRVHSYEQYFGPGTRLTVT.

The CDR3 here is CAIQLGQETQYF. In nucleotides, the CDR3 is TGTGCTATACAGCTTGGCCAAGAGACCCAGTACTTC. The chain joins TRBV12-5 to TRBJ2-5; D is uncertain. Germline V gene lookup returns CDR1 LGHNT and CDR2 FRNRAP. The CDR3 covers 12 residues. Trimming shortened V by 10 bases and J by 1 base, and 10 bases separated the two germline ends.

This sequence joins TRBV19 and TRBJ1-2; 9 bases are shared with TRBD1. This CDR3 has 16 residues. Germline V lookup: CDR1 LNHDA, CDR2 SQIVND (reference sequence). V lost 8 bases, J lost 4 bases, and 14 bases stayed unmatched. DNA for the CDR3: TGTGCCAGTTCGTCCCGAACAGGGGGCCCATCCTATGGCTACACCTTC. Translation gives CASSSRTGGPSYGYTF.

The chain links TRBV6-5 to TRBJ1-2; maybe TRBD1 (5 bases). V lost 6 bases and J 9 bases, leaving 20 bases between the germline ends. Germline CDR1 is MNHEY and CDR2 is SVGAGI. The CDR3 contains 14 residues. This chain's CDR3 is CASSREGTSSRYTF. CDR3 nucleotides: TGTGCCAGCAGCCGCGAGGGGACGTCAAGTCGCTACACCTTC.

A remark on this clone: Its ends do not fully match the called genes, so a read error is possible. The chain couples TRBV13 to TRBJ2-3, with 16 bases matching TRBD2. This CDR3 is 24 amino acids long. From germline, CDR1 is PRHDT and CDR2 FYEKMQ (reference sequence). In nucleotides, the CDR3 is TGTGCCAGCATCTTAAGGAATCTCCCCTCCGGGACTAGCGGGAGGGCCAGCTCGGGAGATACGCAGTATTTT. It is translated as CASILRNLPSGTSGRASSGDTQYF.

The chain employs TRBV30 and TRBJ1-1; no reliable D call. The germline V gene encodes CDR1 GTSNPN and CDR2 SVGIG (reference sequence). The CDR3 runs 14 residues. With 3 bases removed from V and 0 bases from J, the gap between germline ends came to 11 bases. The CDR3: CAWRQTDLNTEAFF. DNA of the CDR3: TGTGCCTGGAGGCAAACGGATTTGAACACTGAAGCTTTCTTT.

The DNA for the CDR3 is TGCAGCGTTGAAGATATAGGCGGGGGGAACTACAATGAGCAGTTCTTC. Protein product: CSVEDIGGGNYNEQFF. This sequence joins TRBV29-1 and TRBJ2-1, with TRBD2 matching 8 bases. Germline CDR1 SQVTM, CDR2 ANQGSEA. This CDR3 spans 16 amino acids. The V segment lost 0 bases and the J segment 3 bases; nucleotides outside the gene matches: 7.

CDR3 sequence (DNA): TGTGCCAGCAGCCTCCATCGGGGACTTGGGGAAAAACTGTTTTTT. Translation: CASSLHRGLGEKLFF. The chain couples TRBV4-2 to TRBJ1-4; maybe TRBD1 (5 bases). Germline CDR1 LGHNA, CDR2 YNFKEQ. The CDR3 is made up of 15 amino acids. Between the trimmed V and J ends, which lost 4 bases and 8 bases, there was a span of 17 bases.

The chain is built from TRBV15 and TRBJ2-1; 7 nucleotides line up with TRBD2. This CDR3 comprises 16 residues. CDR1 is LNHNV and CDR2 is YYDKDF in the germline V gene (reference sequence). The J segment lost 5 bases and the V segment lost 1 base, leaving 8 bases of the junction unmatched. The CDR3 coding sequence is TGTGCCACCAGCAGAGGACTAGCACCCAGTGACAATGAGCAGTTCTTC. The encoded protein is CATSRGLAPSDNEQFF.

The gene calls are TRBV14 and TRBJ1-2; D remains unclear. Germline CDR1 is SGHDN and CDR2 is FVKESK. The CDR3 length is 15 residues. The germline V and J ends were trimmed by 3 bases and 5 bases, with 16 bases remaining between them. As DNA, the CDR3 is TGTGCCAGCAGCCACCAGTTCCAGGATGGATATGGCTACACCTTC. Translation: CASSHQFQDGYGYTF.

The chain is built from TRBV6-1 and TRBJ2-7; D unresolved. The CDR3 is made up of 17 amino acids. V was shortened by 3 bases and J by 1 base, with 19 bases between the two germline ends. Germline V gene sequence: CDR1 MNHNS, CDR2 SASEGT. CDR3 residues: CASSDFGPNRYSYEQYF. CDR3 sequence (DNA): TGTGCCAGCAGTGATTTCGGGCCTAACCGGTATTCCTACGAGCAGTACTTC.